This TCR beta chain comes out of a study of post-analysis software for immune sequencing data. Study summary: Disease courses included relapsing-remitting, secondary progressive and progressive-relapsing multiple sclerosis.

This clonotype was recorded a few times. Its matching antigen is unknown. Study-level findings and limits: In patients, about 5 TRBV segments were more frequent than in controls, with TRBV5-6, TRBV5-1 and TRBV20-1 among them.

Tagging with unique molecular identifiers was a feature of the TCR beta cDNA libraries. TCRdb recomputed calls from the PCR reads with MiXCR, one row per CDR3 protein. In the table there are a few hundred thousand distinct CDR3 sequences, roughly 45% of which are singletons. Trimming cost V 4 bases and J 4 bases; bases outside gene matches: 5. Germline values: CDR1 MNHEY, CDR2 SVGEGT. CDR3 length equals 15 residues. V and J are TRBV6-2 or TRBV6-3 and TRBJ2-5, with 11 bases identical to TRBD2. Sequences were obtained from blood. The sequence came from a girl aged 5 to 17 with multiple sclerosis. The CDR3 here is CASSSPGTSGETQYF. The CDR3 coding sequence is TGTGCCAGCAGTTCCCCCGGGACTAGCGGAGAGACCCAGTACTTC.